The 23 T cell receptor beta chains reported below all come from one sample, sequenced in a study of blood T cells in healthy people across ages. PCR was performed a second time for about 7 to 11 cycles using a sample-barcoded 5' primer and a J-beta primer mix. TCRdb redid the calling of the 5' RACE reads with MiXCR, one entry per CDR3 protein. The sample consists of 1,800,000 or so distinct CDR3 sequences, 35% to 50% of them appearing once. The sequencing sample was made of blood. The receptors shown here come from a human donor in good health.

The V and J genes are TRBV7-3 and TRBJ2-2; TRBD1 is a possible D gene (6 bases). The CDR3 runs 15 residues. V was pared by 5 bases and J by 4 bases, with 14 bases between. The V gene's germline CDR1 is SGHTA and CDR2 FQGTGA. CDR3 region: CASSLDPTGTGELFF. The CDR3 DNA reads TGTGCCAGCAGCCTAGATCCGACAGGCACCGGGGAGCTGTTTTTT.

The table lists this clonotype with a few counts. The chain joins TRBV12-3 or TRBV12-4 to TRBJ2-5, with a possible D match to TRBD1 (6 bases). Deletions cut 5 bases from V and 4 bases from J, with 14 bases between. The CDR3 contains 14 residues. The CDR3 nucleotides read TGTGCCAGCAGTCTGACACAGGGTTTAGAGACCCAGTACTTC. Protein: CASSLTQGLETQYF.

The chain uses TRBV20-1 and TRBJ2-7; no definite D call. Germline assignment: CDR1 DFQATT and CDR2 SNEGSKA (reference sequence). This CDR3 has 13 residues. V gave up 5 bases and J gave up 3 bases, with 14 bases separating them. CDR3 sequence: CSAQSKFNYEQYF. The CDR3, as DNA: TGCAGTGCTCAATCCAAATTCAACTACGAGCAGTACTTC.

Many counts were recorded for this clonotype. The rearrangement links TRBV12-3 or TRBV12-4 to TRBJ2-3; D may be TRBD1 or TRBD2 (5 bases each). V lost 3 bases to trimming and J lost 0 bases, with 7 bases between them. CDR3 length: 14 residues. This CDR3 is CASSFGGSTDTQYF. For the CDR3, the DNA is TGTGCCAGCAGTTTTGGGGGAAGCACAGATACGCAGTATTTT.

The chain employs TRBV4-3 and TRBJ2-1; 7 bases match TRBD2. The germline V gene has CDR1 LGHNA and CDR2 YSLEER. The CDR3 is made up of 15 amino acids. J lost 6 bases, V lost 0 bases, and 5 bases had no gene match. CDR3: CASSQESGDGNEQFF. The CDR3 region has the DNA TGCGCCAGCAGCCAAGAGAGCGGGGACGGCAATGAGCAGTTCTTC.

V is TRBV20-1 and J is TRBJ2-4; a weak D match, TRBD2 (7 bases). Trimming cost V 3 bases and J 13 bases, with 19 bases left between them. The CDR3 sequence is 13 residues long. Germline lookup yields CDR1 DFQATT and CDR2 SNEGSKA (reference sequence). CDR3 residues: CSASSGGYKAQYF. DNA for the CDR3: TGCAGTGCTAGCTCGGGGGGCTACAAGGCACAGTACTTC.

J is TRBJ1-3 and V is TRBV7-8; the D is unclear. V was trimmed by 5 bases and J by 0 bases, leaving 11 bases between them. Germline V gene sequence: CDR1 SGHVS, CDR2 FQNEAQ. CDR3 length equals 15 residues. The CDR3 nucleotides are TGTGCCAGCAGCATAGACCGATACTCTGGAAACACCATATATTTT. It encodes CASSIDRYSGNTIYF. Full variable domain (missing parts from reference TRBV7-8 and TRBJ1-3): GAGVSQSPRYKVAKRGQDVALRCDPISGHVSLFWYQQALGQGPEFLTYFQNEAQLDKSGLPSDRFFAERPEGSVSTLKIQRTQQEDSAVYLCASSIDRYSGNTIYFGEGSWLTVV.

With regard to this clonotype: The junction departs from the called germline gene at one end, perhaps through a read error. The rearrangement joins TRBV10-2 to TRBJ2-1; TRBD2 aligns across 10 bases. CDR1 is WSHSY and CDR2 is SAAADI in the germline V gene. The CDR3 length is 19 residues. The CDR3, as DNA: TGCGCCAGCAGTGACCCAGAGCGGGGGGGAACTAGCTCCTACAGTGAGCAGTTCTTC. Amino acids: CASSDPERGGTSSYSEQFF.

The chain joins TRBV6-5 to TRBJ2-1; 8 bases are shared with TRBD2. The length of the CDR3 is 15 residues. With 5 bases clipped from V and 8 bases from J, the junction kept 11 bases outside the gene matches. CDR1 MNHEY and CDR2 SVGAGI come from the germline V gene. For the CDR3, the DNA is TGTGCCAGCAGTGAATCGGGGGGGGCCTATCATGAGCAGTTCTTC. It yields the protein CASSESGGAYHEQFF.

This clonotype was found a few times. The J gene is TRBJ1-5, the V gene TRBV27; D is undetermined. Germline CDR1 and CDR2: MNHEY and SMNVEV (reference sequence). There are 14 residues in the CDR3. Trimming left V 5 bases short and J 8 bases short, with 16 bases between. Here the CDR3 DNA reads TGTGCCAGCAGTCCTCGGGGTCTCTTGGAGCCCCAGCATTTT. Encoded protein: CASSPRGLLEPQHF.

This clonotype was counted only a few times. The chain joins TRBV20-1 to TRBJ1-5; TRBD1 agrees at 8 bases. CDR3 length: 14 amino acids. Germline loops: CDR1 DFQATT, CDR2 SNEGSKA (reference sequence). V dropped 3 bases and J dropped 6; count of bases not matched to a gene: 7. The CDR3 DNA sequence: TGCAGTGCTAGCCCCGGGACAGGAGGTCAGCCCCAGCATTTT. Translation: CSASPGTGGQPQHF.

This clonotype has just a few counts. The chain has TRBV20-1 and TRBJ1-2; maybe TRBD1 (5 bases). The CDR3 contains 15 residues. Deletions cut 0 bases from V and 7 bases from J, with 18 bases between. Germline V gives CDR1 DFQATT, CDR2 SNEGSKA (reference sequence). CDR3 residues: CSARDWRRAGAGYTF. In DNA form, the CDR3 reads TGCAGTGCTAGAGATTGGAGACGGGCTGGGGCTGGCTACACCTTC.

In the case of this clonotype: A read error may produce the germline difference seen at one junction end. The chain combines TRBV20-1 with TRBJ2-1; 10 nucleotides line up with TRBD1. The CDR3 consists of 16 residues. CDR1 DFQATT and CDR2 SNEGSKA come from the germline V gene (reference sequence). CDR3 sequence: CGARMPGQGSGNEQFF. CDR3 DNA sequence: TGCGGTGCTCGAATGCCGGGACAGGGGTCCGGCAATGAGCAGTTCTTC.

The J gene is TRBJ2-7, the V gene TRBV6-5, with D unresolved. Germline lookup yields CDR1 MNHEY and CDR2 SVGAGI. The length of the CDR3 is 14 residues. Trimming stripped 5 bases from V and 1 base from J, with 12 bases between. The CDR3 coding sequence is TGTGCCAGCAGTGGAAGGGAAGGATCCTACGAGCAGTACTTC. It specifies CASSGREGSYEQYF.

The chain links TRBV20-1 to TRBJ2-7; 10 nucleotides align to TRBD2. This CDR3 has 16 amino acids. V lost 2 bases, J lost 3 bases, and 10 bases stayed unmatched. Germline V gene sequence: CDR1 DFQATT, CDR2 SNEGSKA (reference sequence). The CDR3 DNA follows: TGCAGTGCTAGAAAAATAGCGGGGGGAAGATTCTACGAGCAGTACTTC. Translation: CSARKIAGGRFYEQYF.

The CDR3 loop is CASSLQGASDEQYF. The CDR3 DNA reads TGCGCCAGCAGCTTACAGGGGGCGAGCGACGAGCAGTACTTC. The V gene is TRBV5-1, the J gene TRBJ2-7, with 9 bases that match TRBD1. CDR3 length equals 14 residues. J was trimmed by 5 bases and V by 2 bases; bases with no gene match: 5. Looked up from germline, CDR1 is SGHRS and CDR2 is YFSETQ.

This clonotype was picked up many times. The rearrangement uses TRBV7-3 and TRBJ2-3; 8 bases match TRBD1. The CDR3 consists of 17 residues. J was trimmed by 3 bases and V by 4 bases; bases with no gene match: 12. Germline V gives CDR1 SGHTA, CDR2 FQGTGA. This CDR3 is CASSSDRGAFVTDTQYF. CDR3 bases: TGTGCCAGCAGCTCCGACAGGGGAGCCTTTGTTACAGATACGCAGTATTTT.

The gene calls are TRBV12-3 or TRBV12-4 and TRBJ2-1, with TRBD2 matching over 11 bases. The CDR3 runs to 15 residues. V lost 10 bases to trimming and J lost 13 bases; unmatched junction nucleotides: 18. The DNA of the CDR3 is TGTGCCACCGTCGATACTAGCGGGGGCGGAGAGACCCAGTTCTTC. Protein: CATVDTSGGGETQFF.

V and J are TRBV7-8 and TRBJ2-7, with D possibly matching TRBD1 (5 bases). V lost 7 bases, J lost 0 bases, and 13 bases lay in between. The CDR3 totals 14 residues. The V gene's germline CDR1 is SGHVS and CDR2 FQNEAQ. The CDR3: CASTQTVFSYEQYF. CDR3 coding DNA: TGTGCCAGCACCCAGACAGTTTTCTCCTACGAGCAGTACTTC.

This clonotype was seen repeatedly, ten times or more. The J gene is TRBJ2-7, the V gene TRBV20-1; 7 bases are a match to TRBD1. Looked up from germline, CDR1 is DFQATT and CDR2 is SNEGSKA (reference sequence). This CDR3 region has 13 residues. J gave up 4 bases and V 0 bases, and 3 bases lay outside the gene matches. The CDR3 nucleotides are TGCAGTGCTAGAGACAGGGGACAGTACGAGCAGTACTTC. Translating gives CSARDRGQYEQYF.

Only a few counts were recorded for this clonotype. The chain links TRBV6-6 to TRBJ2-4; 7 nucleotides line up with TRBD2. Germline V gene data show CDR1 as MNHNY and CDR2 as SVGAGI (reference sequence). V shed 8 bases and J 4 bases; nucleotides not matched to a gene: 8. This CDR3 contains 14 residues. The CDR3, as DNA: TGTGCCAGCCTCCCCGGGGGAGGGAAAAACATTCAGTACTTC. Its translation is CASLPGGGKNIQYF.

The chain recombines TRBV5-1 with TRBJ2-1, with TRBD1 matching 8 bases. In germline, CDR1 is SGHRS, CDR2 YFSETQ. The V segment lost 4 bases and the J segment 7 bases; nucleotides outside the gene matches: 7. The CDR3 consists of 14 residues. The CDR3 DNA is TGCGCCAGCAGCCAAGGGGACAGGCAAAATGAGCAGTTCTTC. As protein: CASSQGDRQNEQFF.

This clonotype was seen a handful of times. The chain uses TRBV30 and TRBJ2-5, with TRBD1 identical over 9 bases. The germline V gene has CDR1 GTSNPN and CDR2 SVGIG (reference sequence). The CDR3 spans 15 residues. V was pared by 0 bases and J by 4 bases, with 6 bases of the junction left unmatched. The DNA for the CDR3 is TGTGCCTGGAGTGTAGGGGACAGGGAGGTAGAGACCCAGTACTTC. This encodes CAWSVGDREVETQYF.